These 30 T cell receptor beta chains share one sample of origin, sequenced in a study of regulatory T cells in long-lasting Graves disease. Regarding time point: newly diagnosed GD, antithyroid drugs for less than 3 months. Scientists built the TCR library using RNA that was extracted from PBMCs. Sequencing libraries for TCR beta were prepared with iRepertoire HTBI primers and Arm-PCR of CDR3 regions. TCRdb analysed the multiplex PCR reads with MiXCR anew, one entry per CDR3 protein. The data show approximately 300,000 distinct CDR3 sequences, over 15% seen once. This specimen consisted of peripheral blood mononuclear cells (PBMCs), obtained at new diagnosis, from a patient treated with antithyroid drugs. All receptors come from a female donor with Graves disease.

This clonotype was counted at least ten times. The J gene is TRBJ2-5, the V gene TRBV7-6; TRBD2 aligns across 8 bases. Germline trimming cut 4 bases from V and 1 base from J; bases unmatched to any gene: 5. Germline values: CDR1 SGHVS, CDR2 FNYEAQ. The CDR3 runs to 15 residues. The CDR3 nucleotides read TGTGCCAGCAGCTCATTAGCGGGAACCCAAGAGACCCAGTACTTC. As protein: CASSSLAGTQETQYF. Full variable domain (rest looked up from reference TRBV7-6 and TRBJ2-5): GAGVSQSPRYKVTKRGQDVALRCDPISGHVSLYWYRQALGQGPEFLTYFNYEAQQDKSGLPNDRFSAERPEGSISTLTIQRTEQRDSAMYRCASSSLAGTQETQYFGPGTRLLVL.

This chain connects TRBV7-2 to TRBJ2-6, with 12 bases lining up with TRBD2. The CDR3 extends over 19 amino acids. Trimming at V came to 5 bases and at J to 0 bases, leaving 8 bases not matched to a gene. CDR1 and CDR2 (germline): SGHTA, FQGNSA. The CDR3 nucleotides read TGTGCCAGCAGCCTCATCGGACTAGCGGGGTACTCTGGGGCCAACGTCCTGACTTTC. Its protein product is CASSLIGLAGYSGANVLTF.

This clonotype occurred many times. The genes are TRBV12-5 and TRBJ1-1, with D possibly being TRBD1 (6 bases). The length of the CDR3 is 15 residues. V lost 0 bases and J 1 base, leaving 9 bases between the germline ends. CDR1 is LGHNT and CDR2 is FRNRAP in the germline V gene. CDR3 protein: CASGLVDSKNTEAFF. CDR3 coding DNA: TGTGCTAGTGGTTTGGTGGACAGTAAGAACACTGAAGCTTTCTTT.

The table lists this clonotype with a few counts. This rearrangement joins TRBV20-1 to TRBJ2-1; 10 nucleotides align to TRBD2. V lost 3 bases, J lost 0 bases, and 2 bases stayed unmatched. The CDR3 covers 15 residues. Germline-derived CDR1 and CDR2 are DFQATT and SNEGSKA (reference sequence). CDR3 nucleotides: TGCAGTGCTAGCTTAGCGGGAGGCTCCTACAATGAGCAGTTCTTC. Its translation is CSASLAGGSYNEQFF.

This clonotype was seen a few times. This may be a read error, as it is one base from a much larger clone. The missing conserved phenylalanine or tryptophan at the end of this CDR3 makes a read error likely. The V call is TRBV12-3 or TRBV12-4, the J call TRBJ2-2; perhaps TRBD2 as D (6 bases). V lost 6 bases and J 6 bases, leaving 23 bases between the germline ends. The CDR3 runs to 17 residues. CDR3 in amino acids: CASRYRLVLPDAGELFL. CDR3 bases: TGTGCCAGCAGATACAGACTAGTTCTTCCGGATGCCGGGGAGCTGTTTCTT.

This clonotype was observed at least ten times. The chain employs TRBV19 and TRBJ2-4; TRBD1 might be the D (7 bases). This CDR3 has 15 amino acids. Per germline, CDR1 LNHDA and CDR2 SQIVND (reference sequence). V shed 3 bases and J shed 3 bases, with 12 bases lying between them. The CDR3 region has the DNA TGTGCCAGTAGTATGTACAGGGGAGGCAAAAACATTCAGTACTTC. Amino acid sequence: CASSMYRGGKNIQYF.

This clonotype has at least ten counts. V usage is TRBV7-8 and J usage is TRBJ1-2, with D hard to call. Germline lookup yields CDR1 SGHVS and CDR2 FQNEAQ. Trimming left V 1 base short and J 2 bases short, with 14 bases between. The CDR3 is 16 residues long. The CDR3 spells CASSLGAGLQNYGYTF. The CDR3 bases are TGTGCCAGCAGCTTAGGCGCAGGACTCCAAAACTATGGCTACACCTTC.

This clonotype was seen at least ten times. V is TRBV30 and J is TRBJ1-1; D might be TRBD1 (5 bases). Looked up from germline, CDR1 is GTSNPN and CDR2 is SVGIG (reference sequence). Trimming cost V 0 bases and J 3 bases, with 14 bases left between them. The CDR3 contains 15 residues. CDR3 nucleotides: TGTGCCTGGAGTGTACCAGGGTCCAGCTACACTGAAGCTTTCTTT. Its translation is CAWSVPGSSYTEAFF.

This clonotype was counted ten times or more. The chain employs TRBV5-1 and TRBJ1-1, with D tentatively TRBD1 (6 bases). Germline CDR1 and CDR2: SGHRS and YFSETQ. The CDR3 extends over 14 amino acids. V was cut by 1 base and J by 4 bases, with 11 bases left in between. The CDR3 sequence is CASSLRGAPTEAFF. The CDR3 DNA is TGCGCCAGCAGCTTGCGGGGGGCGCCCACTGAAGCTTTCTTT.

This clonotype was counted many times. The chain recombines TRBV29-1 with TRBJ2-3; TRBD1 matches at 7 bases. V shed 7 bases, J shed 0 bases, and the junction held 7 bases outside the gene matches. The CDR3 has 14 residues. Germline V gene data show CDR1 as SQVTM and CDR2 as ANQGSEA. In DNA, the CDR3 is TGCAGCGCCCAGACAGGGCCCAGCACAGATACGCAGTATTTT. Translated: CSAQTGPSTDTQYF.

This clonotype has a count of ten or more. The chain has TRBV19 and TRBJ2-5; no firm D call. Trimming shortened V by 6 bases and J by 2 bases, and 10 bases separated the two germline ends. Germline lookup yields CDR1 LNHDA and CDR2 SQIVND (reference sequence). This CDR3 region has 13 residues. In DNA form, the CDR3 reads TGTGCCAGTAGCCCCAGGCTGCAAGAGACCCAGTACTTC. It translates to CASSPRLQETQYF.

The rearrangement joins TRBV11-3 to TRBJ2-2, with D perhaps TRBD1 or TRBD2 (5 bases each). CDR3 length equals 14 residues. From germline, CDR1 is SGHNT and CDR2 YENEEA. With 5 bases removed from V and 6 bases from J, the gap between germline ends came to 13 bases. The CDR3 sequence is CASSRDPQAGELFF. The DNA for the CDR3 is TGTGCCAGCAGCCGGGACCCACAAGCCGGGGAGCTGTTTTTT.

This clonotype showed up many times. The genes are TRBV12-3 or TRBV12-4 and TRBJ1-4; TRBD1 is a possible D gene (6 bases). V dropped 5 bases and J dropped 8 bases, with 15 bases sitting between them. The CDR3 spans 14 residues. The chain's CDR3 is CASSQVNREEKLFF. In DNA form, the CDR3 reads TGTGCCAGCAGTCAGGTTAACAGGGAAGAAAAACTGTTTTTT.

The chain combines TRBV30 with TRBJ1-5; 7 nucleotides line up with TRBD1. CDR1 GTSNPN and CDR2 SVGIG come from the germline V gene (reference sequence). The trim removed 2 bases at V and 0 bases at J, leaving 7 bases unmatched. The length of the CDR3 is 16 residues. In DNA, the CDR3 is TGTGCCTGGAGTCCCCCGACAGGGTATAGCAATCAGCCCCAGCATTTT. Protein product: CAWSPPTGYSNQPQHF.

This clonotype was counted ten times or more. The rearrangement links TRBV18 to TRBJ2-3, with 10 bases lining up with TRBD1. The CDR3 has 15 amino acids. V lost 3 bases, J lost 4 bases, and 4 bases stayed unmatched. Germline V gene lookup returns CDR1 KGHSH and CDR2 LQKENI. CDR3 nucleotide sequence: TGTGCCAGCTCACCCGACAGGGGGCGGGCAGATACGCAGTATTTT. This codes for CASSPDRGRADTQYF.

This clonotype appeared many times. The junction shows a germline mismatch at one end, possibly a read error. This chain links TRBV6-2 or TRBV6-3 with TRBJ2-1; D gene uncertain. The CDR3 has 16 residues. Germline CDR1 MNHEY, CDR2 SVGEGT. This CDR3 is CASSDSVKSSYNEQFF. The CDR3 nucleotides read TGTGCCAGCAGTGACTCCGTGAAGAGCTCCTACAATGAGCAGTTCTTC.

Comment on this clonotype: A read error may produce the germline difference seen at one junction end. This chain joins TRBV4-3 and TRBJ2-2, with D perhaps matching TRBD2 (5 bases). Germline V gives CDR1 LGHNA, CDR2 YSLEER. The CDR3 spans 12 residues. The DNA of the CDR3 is TGCGCCAGCAGCCAAGGCTTCGGGGAGATGTTTTTT. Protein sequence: CASSQGFGEMFF.

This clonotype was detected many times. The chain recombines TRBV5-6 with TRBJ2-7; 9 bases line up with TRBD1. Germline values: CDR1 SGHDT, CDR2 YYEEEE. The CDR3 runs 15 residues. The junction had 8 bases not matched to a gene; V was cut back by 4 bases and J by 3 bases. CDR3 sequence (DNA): TGTGCCAGCAGCCCTGGACAGGGGCAGTTCTACGAGCAGTACTTC. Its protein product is CASSPGQGQFYEQYF.

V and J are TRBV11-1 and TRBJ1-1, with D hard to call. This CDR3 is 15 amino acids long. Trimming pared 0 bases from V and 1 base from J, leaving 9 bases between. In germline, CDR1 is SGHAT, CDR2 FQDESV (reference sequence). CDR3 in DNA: TGTGCCAGCAGCTTAGCGGGCGGGGAGAACACTGAAGCTTTCTTT. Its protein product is CASSLAGGENTEAFF.

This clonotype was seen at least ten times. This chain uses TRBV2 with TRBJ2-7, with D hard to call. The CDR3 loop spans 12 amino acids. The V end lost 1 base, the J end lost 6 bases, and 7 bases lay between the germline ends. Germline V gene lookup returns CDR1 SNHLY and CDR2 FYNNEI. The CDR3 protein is CASSEGWGEQYF. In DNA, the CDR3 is TGTGCCAGCAGTGAAGGTTGGGGCGAGCAGTACTTC.

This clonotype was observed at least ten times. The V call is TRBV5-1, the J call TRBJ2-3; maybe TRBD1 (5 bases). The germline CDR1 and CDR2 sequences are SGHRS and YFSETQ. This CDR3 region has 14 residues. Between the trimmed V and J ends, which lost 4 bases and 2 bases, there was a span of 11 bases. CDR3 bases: TGCGCCAGCAGCACCCGACAGACCACAGATACGCAGTATTTT. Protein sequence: CASSTRQTTDTQYF.

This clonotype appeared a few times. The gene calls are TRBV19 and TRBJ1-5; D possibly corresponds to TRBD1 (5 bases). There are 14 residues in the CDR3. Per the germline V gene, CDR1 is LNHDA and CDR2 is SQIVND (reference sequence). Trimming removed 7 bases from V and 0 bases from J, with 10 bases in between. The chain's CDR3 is CASKPDSSNQPQHF. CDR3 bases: TGTGCCAGTAAGCCCGACAGTAGCAATCAGCCCCAGCATTTT.

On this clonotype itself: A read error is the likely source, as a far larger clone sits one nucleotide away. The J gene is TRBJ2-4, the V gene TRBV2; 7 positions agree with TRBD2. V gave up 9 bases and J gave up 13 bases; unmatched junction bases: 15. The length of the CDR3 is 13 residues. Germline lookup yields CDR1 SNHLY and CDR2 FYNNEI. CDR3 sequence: CARAGKMKDEQYF. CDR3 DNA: TGTGCCAGAGCGGGAAAAATGAAGGATGAGCAGTACTTC.

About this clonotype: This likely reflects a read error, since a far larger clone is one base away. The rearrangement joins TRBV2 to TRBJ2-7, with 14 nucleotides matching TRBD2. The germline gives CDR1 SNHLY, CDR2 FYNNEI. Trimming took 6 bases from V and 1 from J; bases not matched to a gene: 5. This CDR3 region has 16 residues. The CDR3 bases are TGTGCCAGCAGCCTCGGGACTAGCGGGAGTTCCTACGAGCAGTACTTC. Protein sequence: CASSLGTSGSSYEQYF.

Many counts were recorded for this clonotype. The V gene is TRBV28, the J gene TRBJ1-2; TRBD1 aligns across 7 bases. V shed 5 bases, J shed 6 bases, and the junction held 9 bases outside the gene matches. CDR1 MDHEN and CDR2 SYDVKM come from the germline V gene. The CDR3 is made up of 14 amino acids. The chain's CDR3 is CASSVHRGLNGYTF. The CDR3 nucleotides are TGTGCCAGCAGTGTACACAGGGGTCTGAATGGCTACACCTTC.

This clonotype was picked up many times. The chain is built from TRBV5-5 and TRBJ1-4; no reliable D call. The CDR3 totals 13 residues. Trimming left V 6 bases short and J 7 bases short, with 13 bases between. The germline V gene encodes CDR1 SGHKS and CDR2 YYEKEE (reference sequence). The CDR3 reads CASNPRAREKLFF. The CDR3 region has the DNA TGTGCCAGCAATCCAAGGGCACGTGAAAAACTGTTTTTT. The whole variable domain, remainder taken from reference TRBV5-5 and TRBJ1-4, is DAGVTQSPTHLIKTRGQQVTLRCSPISGHKSVSWYQQVLGQGPQFIFQYYEKEERGRGNFPDRFSARQFPNYSSELNVNALLLGDSALYLCASNPRAREKLFFGSGTQLSVL.

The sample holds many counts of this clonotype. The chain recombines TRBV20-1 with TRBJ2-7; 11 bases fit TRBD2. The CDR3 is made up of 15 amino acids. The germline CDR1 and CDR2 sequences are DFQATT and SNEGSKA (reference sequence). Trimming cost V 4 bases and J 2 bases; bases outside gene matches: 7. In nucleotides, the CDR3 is TGCAGTGCTAAAACTAGCGGGAGAGGTGCCTACGAGCAGTACTTC. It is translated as CSAKTSGRGAYEQYF.

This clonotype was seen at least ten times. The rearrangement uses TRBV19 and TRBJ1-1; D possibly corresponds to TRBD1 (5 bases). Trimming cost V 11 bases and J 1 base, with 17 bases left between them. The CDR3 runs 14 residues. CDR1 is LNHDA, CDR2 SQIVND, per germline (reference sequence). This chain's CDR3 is CASSLGVANTEAFF. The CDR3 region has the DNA TGTGCCTCTTCTTTAGGGGTTGCGAACACTGAAGCTTTCTTT.

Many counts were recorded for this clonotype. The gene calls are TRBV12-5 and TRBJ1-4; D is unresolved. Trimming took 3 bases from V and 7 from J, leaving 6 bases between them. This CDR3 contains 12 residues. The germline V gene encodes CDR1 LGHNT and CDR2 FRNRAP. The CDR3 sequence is CASGFSGEKLFF. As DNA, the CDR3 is TGTGCTAGTGGTTTCTCGGGTGAAAAACTGTTTTTT.

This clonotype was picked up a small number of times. CDR3 coding DNA: TGTGCCAGCAGTTTTTTGGGGGGGCAGAATCAGCCCCAGCATTTT. Protein product: CASSFLGGQNQPQHF. The chain uses TRBV28 and TRBJ1-5; D may be TRBD1 (6 bases). V was trimmed by 3 bases and J by 4 bases, leaving 13 bases between them. Germline V gives CDR1 MDHEN, CDR2 SYDVKM. This CDR3 has 15 amino acids.